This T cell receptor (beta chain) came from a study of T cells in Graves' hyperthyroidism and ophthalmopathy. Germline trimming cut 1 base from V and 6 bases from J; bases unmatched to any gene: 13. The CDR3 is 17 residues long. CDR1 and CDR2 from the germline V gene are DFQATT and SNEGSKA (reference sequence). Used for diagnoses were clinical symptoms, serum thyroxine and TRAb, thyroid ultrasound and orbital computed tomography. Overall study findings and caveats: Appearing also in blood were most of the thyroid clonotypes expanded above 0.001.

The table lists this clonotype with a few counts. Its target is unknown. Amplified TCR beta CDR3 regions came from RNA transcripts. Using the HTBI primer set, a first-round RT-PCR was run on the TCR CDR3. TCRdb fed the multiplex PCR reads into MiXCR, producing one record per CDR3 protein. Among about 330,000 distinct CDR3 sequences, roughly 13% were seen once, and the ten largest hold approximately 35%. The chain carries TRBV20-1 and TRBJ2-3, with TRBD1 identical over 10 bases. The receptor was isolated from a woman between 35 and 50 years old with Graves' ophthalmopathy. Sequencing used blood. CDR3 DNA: TGCAGTGCTAGAGGGGACCCGACAGGGGGCACGGTGGATACGCAGTATTTT. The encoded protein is CSARGDPTGGTVDTQYF.